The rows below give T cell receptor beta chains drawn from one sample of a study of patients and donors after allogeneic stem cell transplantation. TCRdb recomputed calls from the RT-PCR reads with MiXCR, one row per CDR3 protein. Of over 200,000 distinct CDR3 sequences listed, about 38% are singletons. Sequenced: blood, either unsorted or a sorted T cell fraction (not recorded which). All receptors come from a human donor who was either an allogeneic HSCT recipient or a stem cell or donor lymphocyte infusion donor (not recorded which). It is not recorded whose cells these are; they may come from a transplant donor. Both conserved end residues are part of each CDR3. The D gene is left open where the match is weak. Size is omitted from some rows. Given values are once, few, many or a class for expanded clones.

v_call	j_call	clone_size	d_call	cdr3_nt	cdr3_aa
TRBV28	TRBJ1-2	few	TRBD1	TGTGCCAGCAGCCCCCGACAGGGCGTCTATGGCTACACCTTC	CASSPRQGVYGYTF
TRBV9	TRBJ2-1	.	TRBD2	TGTGCCAGCAGCGCCAGTCCGGTAGCGGGAGTACACAATGAGCAGTTCTTC	CASSASPVAGVHNEQFF
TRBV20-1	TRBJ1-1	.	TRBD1	TGCAGTCCACAGGGGGCTCGGGACACTGAAGCTTTCTTT	CSPQGARDTEAFF
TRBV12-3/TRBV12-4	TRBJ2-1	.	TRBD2	TGTGCCAGCAGTTTCGGGTTTAGCGGGGGGGCTTACAATGAGCAGTTCTTC	CASSFGFSGGAYNEQFF
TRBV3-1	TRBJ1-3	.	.	TGTGCCAGCAGCCGGACAGCCTCTGGAAACACCATATATTTT	CASSRTASGNTIYF
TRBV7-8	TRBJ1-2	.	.	TGTGCCAGCAGCTTGCAGGGGCTGCCATACTATGGCTACACCTTC	CASSLQGLPYYGYTF
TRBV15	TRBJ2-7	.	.	TGTGCCACCAGCAGAGATTGGCGGCTCGGCTACGAGCAGTACTTC	CATSRDWRLGYEQYF
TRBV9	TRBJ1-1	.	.	TGTGCCAGCAGCGTCGGTCCCTGGGACACTGAAGCTTTCTTT	CASSVGPWDTEAFF
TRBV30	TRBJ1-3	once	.	TGTGCCTGGAGTCTGGGAAGGGAGAACACCATATATTTT	CAWSLGRENTIYF
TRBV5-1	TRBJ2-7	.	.	TGCGCCAGCAGCTTGGGACTAAAATACGAGCAGTACTTC	CASSLGLKYEQYF
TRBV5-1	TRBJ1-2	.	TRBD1	TGCGCCAGCAGCTTGACCGGGACAGGGGACAATGGCTACACCTTC	CASSLTGTGDNGYTF
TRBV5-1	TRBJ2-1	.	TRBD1	TGCGCCAGCAGCCTGACAGGGGGCGCCTACAATGAGCAGTTCTTC	CASSLTGGAYNEQFF
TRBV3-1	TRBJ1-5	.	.	TGTGCCAGCAGCCAACGGGGCGGCAATCAGCCCCAGCATTTT	CASSQRGGNQPQHF
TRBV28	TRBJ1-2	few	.	TGTGCCAGCAGTTCCAATGGCTACACCTTC	CASSSNGYTF